The present T cell receptor (beta chain) was sequenced within a study of blood T cell repertoires in COVID-19. Study information: COVID-19 samples from acute and convalescent phases originated in the United States, Italy and Spain. From T cells, B-cell-depleted T cells, or PBMCs came the material, which was cDNA or gDNA.

Per the germline V gene, CDR1 is SGHVS and CDR2 is FQNEAQ. V lost 1 base and J 5 bases, leaving 23 bases between the germline ends. The CDR3 extends over 18 amino acids. Original data processing: Researchers report that nucleated cell counts were estimated from reference gene primer amplification. TCRdb's table, derived via immunoSEQ multiplex PCR, lists solely in-frame clones and lacks some. D and trimming come from the DNA, and the V and J calls and clone size come from that table. This repertoire shows approximately 200,000 clones, around nine tenths found once; its top ten account for about 6.2%.

The gene calls are TRBV7-8 and TRBJ1-2; D perhaps matches TRBD1 (6 bases). The sequencing sample was made of peripheral blood. The TCR comes from a man in his 60s who had recovered from COVID-19. DNA of the CDR3: TGTGCCAGCAGCTTAGGACCACAGGGAGCGGTCGGTCGTTATGGCTACACCTTC. This codes for CASSLGPQGAVGRYGYTF.